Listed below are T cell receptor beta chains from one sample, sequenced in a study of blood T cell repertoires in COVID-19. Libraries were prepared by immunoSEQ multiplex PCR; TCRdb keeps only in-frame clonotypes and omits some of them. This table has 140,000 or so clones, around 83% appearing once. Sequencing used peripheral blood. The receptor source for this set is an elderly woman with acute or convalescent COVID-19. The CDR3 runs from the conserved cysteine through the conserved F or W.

CDR3 protein: CASSLPRGWETQYF
J gene: TRBJ2-5
V gene: TRBV7-2

CDR3 protein: CATSDSGRLAGSKNEQFF
J gene: TRBJ2-1
V gene: TRBV24-1

CDR3 protein: CATSTGQIAHPPLHF
J gene: TRBJ1-6
V gene: TRBV15

CDR3 protein: CASSPSGADEQYF
J gene: TRBJ2-7
V gene: TRBV9

CDR3 protein: CASSLWTRGGASTGELFF
J gene: TRBJ2-2
V gene: TRBV5-1

CDR3 protein: CASSSGTGTGYTF
J gene: TRBJ1-2
V gene: TRBV12-3/TRBV12-4

CDR3 protein: CASSQVGTGDSPLHF
J gene: TRBJ1-6
V gene: TRBV3-1/TRBV3-2

CDR3 protein: CASRDRERGEAFF
J gene: TRBJ1-1
V gene: TRBV10-1

CDR3 protein: CASRTDSYGYTF
J gene: TRBJ1-2
V gene: TRBV10-2

CDR3 protein: CASSLETENTEAFF
J gene: TRBJ1-1
V gene: TRBV5-6

CDR3 protein: CASSQEDRGYEQYF
J gene: TRBJ2-7
V gene: TRBV4-1

CDR3 protein: CASTGPTSGASTDTQYF
J gene: TRBJ2-3
V gene: TRBV5-1

CDR3 protein: CASSEQGNTEAFF
J gene: TRBJ1-1
V gene: TRBV25-1

CDR3 protein: CAWSVWRQGNTEAFF
J gene: TRBJ1-1
V gene: TRBV30

CDR3 protein: CASSLDAGRRPLAFF
J gene: TRBJ1-1
V gene: TRBV11-2

CDR3 protein: CASSLIQGNQPQHF
J gene: TRBJ1-5
V gene: TRBV18

CDR3 protein: CASSLRQGEGNEQYF
J gene: TRBJ2-7
V gene: TRBV7-3

CDR3 protein: CASSYTGAGDGYTF
J gene: TRBJ1-2
V gene: TRBV7-2

CDR3 protein: CASWDSGETQYF
J gene: TRBJ2-5
V gene: TRBV2

CDR3 protein: CASTLTPGYYGYTF
J gene: TRBJ1-2
V gene: TRBV6-5

CDR3 protein: CASSLYGTGLDEKLFF
J gene: TRBJ1-4
V gene: TRBV27

CDR3 protein: CASSLDRGGYGYTF
J gene: TRBJ1-2
V gene: TRBV18

CDR3 protein: CASSYRGQIQETQYF
J gene: TRBJ2-5
V gene: TRBV6-6

CDR3 protein: CASSPLFRGQGEAFF
J gene: TRBJ1-1
V gene: TRBV27

CDR3 protein: CASSRLAGGPYEQYF
J gene: TRBJ2-7
V gene: TRBV7-3

CDR3 protein: CASSQASGGASYEQYF
J gene: TRBJ2-7
V gene: TRBV4-2

CDR3 protein: CSVRRIMNTEAFF
J gene: TRBJ1-1
V gene: TRBV29-1

CDR3 protein: CASGLSRSLGAASFHEQYF
J gene: TRBJ2-7
V gene: TRBV12-5

CDR3 protein: CASSPQRNTGELFF
J gene: TRBJ2-2
V gene: TRBV18

CDR3 protein: CASSFTGNQPQHF
J gene: TRBJ1-5
V gene: TRBV12-3/TRBV12-4

CDR3 protein: CASSRRGFGNTIYF
J gene: TRBJ1-3
V gene: TRBV27

CDR3 protein: CASSLTGSSGNTIYF
J gene: TRBJ1-3
V gene: TRBV27

CDR3 protein: CASSQDSTGLHTEAFF
J gene: TRBJ1-1
V gene: TRBV3-1/TRBV3-2

CDR3 protein: CASSLTKGSVNEKLFF
J gene: TRBJ1-4
V gene: TRBV18

CDR3 protein: CASSLYRDYTF
J gene: TRBJ1-2
V gene: TRBV7-2

CDR3 protein: CASRTTGVGEQYF
J gene: TRBJ2-7
V gene: TRBV2

CDR3 protein: CASSGPVGGWTEAFF
J gene: TRBJ1-1
V gene: TRBV25-1

CDR3 protein: CASSPGQGLHEQFF
J gene: TRBJ2-1
V gene: TRBV7-2

CDR3 protein: CASRSEMPNQPQHF
J gene: TRBJ1-5
V gene: TRBV2

CDR3 protein: CASSYPEETQYF
J gene: TRBJ2-5
V gene: TRBV6-2/TRBV6-3

CDR3 protein: CASSERGSSYNSPLHF
J gene: TRBJ1-6
V gene: TRBV2

CDR3 protein: CASRVQASTNEKLFF
J gene: TRBJ1-4
V gene: TRBV27

CDR3 protein: CASSLLTEPNEKLFF
J gene: TRBJ1-4
V gene: TRBV25-1

CDR3 protein: CASSADRAGRWNSPLHF
J gene: TRBJ1-6
V gene: TRBV9

CDR3 protein: CARLTPARGSPLHF
J gene: TRBJ1-6
V gene: TRBV7-9

CDR3 protein: CAWRGQQDAGYTF
J gene: TRBJ1-2
V gene: TRBV30

CDR3 protein: CASSLKGAKTQYF
J gene: TRBJ2-5
V gene: TRBV27

CDR3 protein: CASSLVYRSSGNTIYF
J gene: TRBJ1-3
V gene: TRBV7-8

CDR3 protein: CASSEGASGKPYEQYF
J gene: TRBJ2-7
V gene: TRBV5-1

CDR3 protein: CASSLAFQGASDTQYF
J gene: TRBJ2-3
V gene: TRBV7-2

CDR3 protein: CSASRLAGGSANEQFF
J gene: TRBJ2-1
V gene: TRBV20-1

CDR3 protein: CASSQGTGYNSPLHF
J gene: TRBJ1-6
V gene: TRBV4-1

CDR3 protein: CASSLASQVGEKLFF
J gene: TRBJ1-4
V gene: TRBV7-9

CDR3 protein: CASNSRTAVFQETQYF
J gene: TRBJ2-5
V gene: TRBV7-9

CDR3 protein: CATFPEGNSPLHF
J gene: TRBJ1-6
V gene: TRBV6-6

CDR3 protein: CASSQLGGGLQYF
J gene: TRBJ2-7
V gene: TRBV3-1/TRBV3-2

CDR3 protein: CASSSSGQDYYGYTF
J gene: TRBJ1-2
V gene: TRBV7-9